The TCR beta chain under discussion was sequenced for a study of blood T cell repertoires in COVID-19. Study background: Sources were T cells, B-cell-depleted T cells, or PBMCs; the material itself was cDNA or gDNA.

Profiling relied on immunoSEQ multiplex PCR, and the TCRdb table lists in-frame clones only, not all of them. The sample holds around 80,000 clones, 82% seen once. Trimming took off 9 bases at V and 2 bases at J, with 7 bases between the two ends. The germline V gene has CDR1 MNHEY and CDR2 SVGAGI. This CDR3 region has 11 residues. Sample: peripheral blood. This TCR came from a human donor in a cohort sampled during active COVID-19. J is TRBJ1-2 and V is TRBV6-5; weak D call: TRBD1 (6 bases). CDR3: CASQGNYGYTF. For the CDR3, the DNA is TGTGCCAGTCAGGGGAACTATGGCTACACCTTC.